This TCR beta chain appears in the sequencing data of a study of neoadjuvant anti-PD-1 for oral cavity cancer (dated by TCRdb to about 2021). Concerning the study at large: Before undergoing curative-intent surgical resection, most patients got three to four biweekly nivolumab doses at 3 mg/kg. Patients who did not progress were given a fourth nivolumab dose at about day 43 and had definitive surgical resection on days 50-56. Patients with complete response, partial response or stable disease by RECIST 1.1 were defined as responders, whereas patients with progression were defined as non-responders. A roughly 30% response rate was observed in the parent correlative cohort, in which more than ten patients were included.

For deep sequencing of PBMC libraries, mostly 450 to 500 ng of input genomic DNA was used, and six replicates were run per sample. The immunoSEQ hsTCRbeta kit was used to prepare TCRbeta libraries, following the manufacturer's instructions. An Illumina NovaSeq 6000 S4 flow cell was used to sequence the final libraries, which had first been combined to 3 nM. Per the original workflow: The immunoSEQ Analyzer handled quality control and preprocessing of the raw data. The analysis was limited to productive rearrangements, and each clonotype was defined by a unique CDR3 amino acid sequence. Using the R package tcR, the researchers computed the Gini-Simpson index as their estimate of repertoire clonality. Student's t test was used to compare Gini indices, while Pearson correlation assessed associations with tumor size change. Here the immuneACCESS table is served through TCRdb, limited to in-frame sequences with V and J called. Missing clones are a known gap in these copies; in checked studies unresolved V genes cover under half, and the rest lacks a known reason. The DNA was the basis for D and trimming; V, J and clone size are from that table. Present in this sample are fewer than 20,000 clones, about three fifths of which were seen just once. The ten largest account for 2.5% to 3% of the sample.

What the authors observed across the whole study: After neoadjuvant nivolumab, non-responders showed significantly higher T cell clonality (Gini index) in PBMCs than responders did. A higher pretreatment blood Treg/Th17 ratio correlated with both higher pretreatment blood TCRbeta clonality and lower post-treatment tumor TCRbeta clonality. TCR analyses included only a few patients per response group, and the authors called for larger cohorts for validation.

The germline V end is reduced by 2 bases and the J end by 3 bases; junction bases left unmatched: 6. From the germline V gene (reference sequence), CDR1 is MNHEY and CDR2 is SMNVEV. There are 16 amino acids in the CDR3, from cysteine to phenylalanine inclusive. The retained sequence is limited to the CDR3, 48 bases, with the frame set at the first base. Reading the label with the study, this specimen's time point is: before neoadjuvant nivolumab. Patients were newly diagnosed with stage II-IVA oral cavity squamous cell carcinoma and had received no prior systemic or radiation treatment. The cohort consisted of patients with HPV-negative, locally advanced oral cavity squamous cell carcinoma. Peripheral blood mononuclear cells were analyzed directly, without maintenance or expansion in culture. The samples were obtained from a longitudinal correlative study of a single-arm phase II trial testing neoadjuvant nivolumab in oral cavity squamous cell carcinoma. Subject-matched pre- and post-treatment PBMCs and tumors from three responders and three non-responders were subjected to genomic DNA-based TCRbeta sequencing. Peripheral blood mononuclear cells were drawn once before nivolumab treatment and a second time after treatment, when surgery took place. The Maxwell RSC DNA from Cells kit was used to extract genomic DNA from PBMCs.

In its sample, this clone was seen a few times. Its specific antigen is unknown. No much larger clone is present one base from it, and per-base qualities are unavailable. This TCR was recovered from a person aged 35-79 years with oral cavity squamous cell carcinoma. This receptor chain uses TRBV27 and TRBJ2-7; TRBD2 fits 11 bases in the junction. Source: PBMCs, taken before nivolumab (anti-PD-1) treatment. The nucleotide sequence reads TGTGCCAGCAGTTTAGGCCGTAGCGGGAGGGACTACGAGCAGTACTTC. The resulting protein is CASSLGRSGRDYEQYF.